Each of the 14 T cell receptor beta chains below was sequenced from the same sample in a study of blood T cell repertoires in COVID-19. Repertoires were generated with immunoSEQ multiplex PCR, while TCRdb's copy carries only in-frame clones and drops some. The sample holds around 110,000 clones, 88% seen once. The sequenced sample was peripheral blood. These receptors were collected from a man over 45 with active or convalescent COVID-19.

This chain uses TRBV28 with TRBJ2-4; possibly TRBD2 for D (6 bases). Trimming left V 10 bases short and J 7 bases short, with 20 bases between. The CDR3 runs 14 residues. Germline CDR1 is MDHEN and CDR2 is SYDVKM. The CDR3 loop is CATNLQGGGNIQYF. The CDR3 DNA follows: TGTGCCACCAACCTCCAGGGTGGAGGGAACATTCAGTACTTC.

The CDR3 sequence is CAWSAGVTEAFF. The CDR3 coding sequence is TGTGCCTGGAGTGCAGGGGTTACTGAAGCTTTCTTT. This chain joins TRBV30 and TRBJ1-1; TRBD1 might be the D (6 bases). V was pared by 1 base and J by 5 bases, with 8 bases between. The V gene's germline CDR1 is GTSNPN and CDR2 SVGIG (reference sequence). This CDR3 spans 12 amino acids. The complete variable domain, with remaining parts taken from reference TRBV30 and TRBJ1-1, reads SQTIHQWPATLVQPVGSPLSLECTVEGTSNPNLYWYRQAAGRGLQLLFYSVGIGQISSEVPQNLSASRPQDRQFILSSKKLLLSDSGFYLCAWSAGVTEAFFGQGTRLTVV.

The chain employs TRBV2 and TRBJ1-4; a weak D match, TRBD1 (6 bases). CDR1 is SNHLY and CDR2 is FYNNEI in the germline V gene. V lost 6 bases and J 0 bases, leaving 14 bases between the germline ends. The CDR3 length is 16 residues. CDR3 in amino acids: CASRTGRLATNEKLFF. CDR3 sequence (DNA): TGTGCCAGCAGGACAGGCCGTCTTGCAACTAATGAAAAACTGTTTTTT.

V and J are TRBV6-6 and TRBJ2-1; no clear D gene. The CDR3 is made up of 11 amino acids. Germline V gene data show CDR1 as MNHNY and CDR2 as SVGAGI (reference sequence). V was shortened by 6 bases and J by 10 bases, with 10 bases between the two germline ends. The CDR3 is CASSQLWEQFF. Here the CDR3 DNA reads TGTGCCAGCAGCCAACTCTGGGAGCAGTTCTTC.

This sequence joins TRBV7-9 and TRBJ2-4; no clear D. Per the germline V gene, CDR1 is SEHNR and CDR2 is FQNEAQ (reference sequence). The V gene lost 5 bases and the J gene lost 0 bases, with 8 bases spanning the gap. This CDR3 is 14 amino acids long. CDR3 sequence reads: CASSPKIAKNIQYF. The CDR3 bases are TGTGCCAGCAGCCCTAAGATAGCCAAAAACATTCAGTACTTC.

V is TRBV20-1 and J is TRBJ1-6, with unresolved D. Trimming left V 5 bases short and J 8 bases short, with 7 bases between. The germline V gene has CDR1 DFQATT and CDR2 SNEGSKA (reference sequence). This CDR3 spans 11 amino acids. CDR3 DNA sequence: TGCAGTGCTCCGGAGTATTCACCCCTCCACTTT. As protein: CSAPEYSPLHF.

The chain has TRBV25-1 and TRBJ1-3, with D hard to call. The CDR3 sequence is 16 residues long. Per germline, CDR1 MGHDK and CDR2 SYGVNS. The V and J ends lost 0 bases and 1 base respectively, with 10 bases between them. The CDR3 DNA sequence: TGTGCCAGCAGTGAATACGGGAGTCGGTCTGGAAACACCATATATTTT. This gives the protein CASSEYGSRSGNTIYF. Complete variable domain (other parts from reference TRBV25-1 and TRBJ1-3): EADIYQTPRYLVIGTGKKITLECSQTMGHDKMYWYQQDPGMELHLIHYSYGVNSTEKGDLSSESTVSRIRTEHFPLTLESARPSHTSQYLCASSEYGSRSGNTIYFGEGSWLTVV.

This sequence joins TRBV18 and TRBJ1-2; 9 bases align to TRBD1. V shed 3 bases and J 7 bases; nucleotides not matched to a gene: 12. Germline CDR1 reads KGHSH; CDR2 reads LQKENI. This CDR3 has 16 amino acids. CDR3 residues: CASSPDPAGQGRGYTF. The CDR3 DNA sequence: TGTGCCAGCTCACCTGACCCCGCGGGACAGGGTCGTGGCTACACCTTC.

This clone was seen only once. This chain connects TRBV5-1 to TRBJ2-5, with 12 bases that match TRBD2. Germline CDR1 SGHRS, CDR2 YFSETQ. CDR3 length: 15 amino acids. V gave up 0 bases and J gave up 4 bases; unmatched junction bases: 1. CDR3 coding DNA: TGCGCCAGCAGCTTGGAACTAGCGGGAGGAGAGACCCAGTACTTC. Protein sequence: CASSLELAGGETQYF.

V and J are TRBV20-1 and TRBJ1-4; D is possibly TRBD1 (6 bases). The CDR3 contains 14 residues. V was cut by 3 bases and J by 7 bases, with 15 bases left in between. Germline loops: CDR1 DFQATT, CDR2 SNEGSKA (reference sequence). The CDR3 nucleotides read TGCAGTGCTAGTAGGGGGGGTAGAAGTGAAAAACTGTTTTTT. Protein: CSASRGGRSEKLFF.

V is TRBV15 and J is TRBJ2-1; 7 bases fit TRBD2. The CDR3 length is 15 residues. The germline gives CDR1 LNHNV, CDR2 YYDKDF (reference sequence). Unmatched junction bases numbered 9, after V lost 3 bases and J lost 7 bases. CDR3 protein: CATSRGERGLNEQFF. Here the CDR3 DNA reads TGTGCCACCAGCAGGGGGGAGCGGGGCCTAAATGAGCAGTTCTTC.

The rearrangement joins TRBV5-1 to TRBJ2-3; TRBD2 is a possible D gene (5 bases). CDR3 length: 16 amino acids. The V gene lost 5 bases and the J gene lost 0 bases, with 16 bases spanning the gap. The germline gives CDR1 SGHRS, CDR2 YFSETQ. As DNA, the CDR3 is TGCGCCAGCAGGTCCGGGGTGGGGTCTAGCACAGATACGCAGTATTTT. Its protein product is CASRSGVGSSTDTQYF. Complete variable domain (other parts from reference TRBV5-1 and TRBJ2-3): KAGVTQTPRYLIKTRGQQVTLSCSPISGHRSVSWYQQTPGQGLQFLFEYFSETQRNKGNFPGRFSGRQFSNSRSEMNVSTLELGDSALYLCASRSGVGSSTDTQYFGPGTRLTVL.

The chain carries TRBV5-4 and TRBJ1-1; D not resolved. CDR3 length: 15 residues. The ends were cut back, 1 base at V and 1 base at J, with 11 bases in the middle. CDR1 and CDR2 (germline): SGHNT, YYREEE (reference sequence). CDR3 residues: CASSLLDRQNTEAFF. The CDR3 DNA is TGTGCCAGCAGCTTGCTCGACCGACAGAACACTGAAGCTTTCTTT.

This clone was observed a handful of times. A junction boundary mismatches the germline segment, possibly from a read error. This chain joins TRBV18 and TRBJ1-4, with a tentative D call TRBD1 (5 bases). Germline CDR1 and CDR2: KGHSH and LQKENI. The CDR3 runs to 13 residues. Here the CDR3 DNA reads TGTGCCAGCTCACCTGTCGACGGGGGACCGAATTTGTTT. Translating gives CASSPVDGGPNLF.